Following are 11 T cell receptor beta chains from one sample sequenced in a study of cytomegalovirus exposure and HLA in healthy donors. The PCR had 60 Vbeta and 13 Jbeta primers. Repertoires were generated with immunoSEQ multiplex PCR, while TCRdb's copy carries only in-frame clones and drops some. In the table there are some 190,000 clones, over 80% of which are singletons. The specimen was PBMCs. These receptors originate from a girl aged 10 to 17 in good health and CMV-seropositive.

Points on this clone: The identical CDR3 is also encoded by other nucleotide sequences in the sample. V usage is TRBV28 and J usage is TRBJ1-2; 9 bases agree with TRBD1. The J segment lost 8 bases and the V segment lost 7 bases, leaving 17 bases of the junction unmatched. Germline values: CDR1 MDHEN, CDR2 SYDVKM. CDR3 length equals 16 residues. The CDR3 DNA is TGTGCCAGCACTACTCTCGCCGGTACCGGGACAGGGGGCTACACCTTC. Translated: CASTTLAGTGTGGYTF.

This sequence joins TRBV5-1 and TRBJ1-2; D is unclear. V was clipped by 1 base and J by 2 bases, with 6 bases between them. This CDR3 has 13 amino acids. Germline CDR1 SGHRS, CDR2 YFSETQ. CDR3 coding DNA: TGCGCCAGCAGCTTGACCAGGAACTATGGCTACACCTTC. Its protein product is CASSLTRNYGYTF.

This clone was seen a few times. This chain joins TRBV5-1 and TRBJ2-3, with no clear D. The CDR3 is 16 residues long. Trimming cost V 0 bases and J 4 bases, with 15 bases left between them. Germline V gives CDR1 SGHRS, CDR2 YFSETQ. In DNA form, the CDR3 reads TGCGCCAGCAGCTTGGGACTCTACCCGGATTCAGATACGCAGTATTTT. Its protein is CASSLGLYPDSDTQYF.

This clone appeared a single time. The CDR3, as DNA: TGTGCCAGCAGAGTCTTCTCAGGAAGTAACACCGGGGAGCTGTTTTTT. Translating it yields CASRVFSGSNTGELFF. The chain recombines TRBV6-4 with TRBJ2-2; no definite D call. The V end lost 6 bases, the J end lost 2 bases, and 16 bases lay between the germline ends. The CDR3 spans 16 residues. CDR1 is MRHNA and CDR2 is SNTAGT in the germline V gene.

This chain uses TRBV6-5 with TRBJ1-1, with D possibly being TRBD1 (5 bases). Trimming stripped 6 bases from V and 4 bases from J, with 18 bases between. This CDR3 contains 15 residues. Germline V gene data show CDR1 as MNHEY and CDR2 as SVGAGI. CDR3: CASRGGGLPPTEAFF. CDR3 in DNA: TGTGCCAGCAGGGGGGGTGGGCTACCCCCCACTGAAGCTTTCTTT.

This rearrangement joins TRBV9 to TRBJ2-7; tentative D call: TRBD2 (6 bases). Germline assignment: CDR1 SGDLS and CDR2 YYNGEE. Trimming cost V 0 bases and J 7 bases, with 14 bases left between them. CDR3 length: 14 residues. The CDR3 loop reads CASSVVDGSSEQYF. The DNA for the CDR3 is TGTGCCAGCAGCGTAGTCGACGGGAGCTCGGAGCAGTACTTC.

CDR3 sequence reads: CASSEFAGPNTEAFF. The CDR3 nucleotides read TGTGCCAGCAGTGAATTTGCAGGCCCGAACACTGAAGCTTTCTTT. The J gene is TRBJ1-1, the V gene TRBV25-1; D not certain. The CDR3 is 15 amino acids. V lost 1 base, J lost 1 base, and 10 bases lay in between. CDR1 and CDR2 from the germline V gene are MGHDK and SYGVNS.

CDR3 bases: TGTGCCAGCAGTCAGGGGGCCTTCCCAAGAGATACGCAGTATTTT. The encoded protein is CASSQGAFPRDTQYF. V is TRBV27 and J is TRBJ2-3; 8 positions agree with TRBD1. Unmatched junction bases numbered 9, after V lost 5 bases and J lost 5 bases. The CDR3 extends over 15 amino acids. Germline CDR1 is MNHEY and CDR2 is SMNVEV (reference sequence).

The rearrangement links TRBV27 to TRBJ1-1; 7 bases align to TRBD1. The CDR3 covers 15 residues. Trimming removed 7 bases from V and 8 bases from J; junction bases left unmatched: 16. The V gene's germline CDR1 is MNHEY and CDR2 SMNVEV (reference sequence). CDR3 nucleotide sequence: TGTGCCAGCATCGATCCGTCGGCGGCAGGGGGAGAAGCTTTCTTT. Amino acid sequence: CASIDPSAAGGEAFF.

The genes are TRBV18 and TRBJ2-2; possibly TRBD2 for D (5 bases). Between the trimmed V and J ends, which lost 4 bases and 4 bases, there was a span of 19 bases. The CDR3 consists of 17 residues. Germline V gene lookup returns CDR1 KGHSH and CDR2 LQKENI. The CDR3 DNA follows: TGTGCCAGCTCACTACTGACTACAGACGGGGTCACCGGGGAGCTGTTTTTT. Encoded protein: CASSLLTTDGVTGELFF.

The chain recombines TRBV7-9 with TRBJ2-5; 7 bases fit TRBD2. V was clipped by 5 bases and J by 5 bases; unmatched bases: 8. The germline CDR1 and CDR2 sequences are SEHNR and FQNEAQ (reference sequence). The CDR3 contains 14 residues. Here the CDR3 DNA reads TGTGCCAGCAGCCCTAGCGGAGGGGAGGAGACCCAGTACTTC. It specifies CASSPSGGEETQYF.